Presented here are 19 T cell receptor beta chains from one specimen sequenced in a study of T cells in Graves' hyperthyroidism and ophthalmopathy. Regions amplified from RNA transcripts were the TCR beta CDR3 regions. First-round RT-PCR with HTBI primers amplified the TCR CDR3 region. From the multiplex PCR reads, TCRdb called clonotypes with MiXCR, one entry per CDR3 protein. The data hold around 500,000 distinct CDR3 sequences, with around 14% observed a single time. Sequenced material: blood. The receptor source for this set is a woman between 18 and 29 years old with Graves' hyperthyroidism.

The table lists this clonotype with a few counts. The junction does not match germline at one end; this may be a read error. This chain connects TRBV3-1 to TRBJ1-5; D remains ambiguous. Germline CDR1 is LGHDT and CDR2 is YNNKEL (reference sequence). The CDR3 extends over 12 amino acids. The CDR3 nucleotides read TGTGCCAGCGGCCAGATAGAACAGCCCCAGCATTTT. Protein product: CASGQIEQPQHF. The complete variable domain, with remaining parts taken from reference TRBV3-1 and TRBJ1-5, reads DTAVSQTPKYLVTQMGNDKSIKCEQNLGHDTMYWYKQDSKKFLKIMFSYNNKELIINETVPNRFSPKSPDKAHLNLHINSLELGDSAVYFCASGQIEQPQHFGDGTRLSIL.

This rearrangement joins TRBV30 to TRBJ2-5; TRBD1 agrees at 7 bases. There are 15 residues in the CDR3. After removal of 1 base from V and 5 bases from J, the junction contained 10 bases not matched to a gene. Germline CDR1 is GTSNPN and CDR2 is SVGIG (reference sequence). CDR3 residues: CAWSEGRGIGETQYF. The CDR3 DNA sequence: TGTGCCTGGAGTGAGGGCAGGGGGATAGGGGAGACCCAGTACTTC.

This clonotype was recorded many times. The CDR3 DNA sequence: TGTGCCAGCAGCCAAGGCCAGGCACTCAATCAGCCCCAGCATTTT. This translates into CASSQGQALNQPQHF. The chain has TRBV3-1 and TRBJ1-5, with D hard to call. Germline V CDR1 and CDR2: LGHDT, YNNKEL (reference sequence). Trimming left V 1 base short and J 3 bases short, with 10 bases between. There are 15 residues in the CDR3.

This clonotype has only a few counts. This chain uses TRBV5-1 with TRBJ2-1, with TRBD2 identical over 13 bases. In germline, CDR1 is SGHRS, CDR2 YFSETQ. CDR3 length equals 18 residues. The J segment lost 8 bases and the V segment lost 4 bases, leaving 15 bases of the junction unmatched. CDR3 coding DNA: TGCGCCAGCAGCCCCACTCCCCCACTAGCGGGAGGGCCGGATGAGCAGTTCTTC. The encoded protein is CASSPTPPLAGGPDEQFF.

Concerning this clonotype itself: A much larger clone differs by one base, so this may be a read error. This rearrangement joins TRBV6-4 to TRBJ2-6, with D maybe TRBD2 (6 bases). The germline gives CDR1 MRHNA, CDR2 SNTAGT. The length of the CDR3 is 15 residues. CDR3 region: CAGSEGGTGANVLTF. The CDR3 DNA reads as TGTGCCGGCAGTGAAGGAGGGACTGGGGCCAACGTCCTGACTTTC.

The rearrangement uses TRBV18 and TRBJ1-5, with 9 positions matching TRBD1. The junction had 5 bases not matched to a gene; V was cut back by 4 bases and J by 4 bases. The CDR3 sequence is 15 residues long. CDR1 and CDR2 from the germline V gene are KGHSH and LQKENI. The CDR3 here is CASSQTGTGNQPQHF. The CDR3 bases are TGTGCCAGCTCACAAACCGGGACAGGGAATCAGCCCCAGCATTTT.

This clonotype was seen many times. The chain employs TRBV20-1 and TRBJ1-2, with D perhaps TRBD1 (6 bases). Trimming removed 3 bases at V and 4 bases at J, with 21 bases between. Looked up from germline, CDR1 is DFQATT and CDR2 is SNEGSKA (reference sequence). There are 16 residues in the CDR3. Here the CDR3 reads CSASPIRQARPYGYTF. CDR3 nucleotides: TGCAGTGCTAGCCCCATTAGACAGGCCCGGCCCTATGGCTACACCTTC.

V gene TRBV2 combines with J gene TRBJ2-1; 7 nucleotides line up with TRBD2. The CDR3 spans 16 residues. After removal of 4 bases from V and 8 bases from J, the junction contained 14 bases not matched to a gene. CDR1 and CDR2 (germline): SNHLY, FYNNEI. CDR3 in amino acids: CASSVLAGVANDEQFF. CDR3 sequence (DNA): TGTGCCAGCAGTGTCCTTGCGGGAGTAGCTAACGATGAGCAGTTCTTC. Complete variable domain (other parts from reference TRBV2 and TRBJ2-1): EPEVTQTPSHQVTQMGQEVILRCVPISNHLYFYWYRQILGQKVEFLVSFYNNEISEKSEIFDDQFSVERPDGSNFTLKIRSTKLEDSAMYFCASSVLAGVANDEQFFGPGTRLTVL.

This clonotype was recorded at least ten times. This sequence joins TRBV11-1 and TRBJ2-3, with 8 bases aligning to TRBD1. The CDR3 has 14 residues. CDR1 is SGHAT and CDR2 is FQDESV in the germline V gene (reference sequence). Germline trimming cut 5 bases from V and 4 bases from J; bases unmatched to any gene: 5. CDR3 nucleotides: TGTGCCAGCAGCCCGGACAGGGCCCCAGATACGCAGTATTTT. This codes for CASSPDRAPDTQYF.

The V and J genes are TRBV15 and TRBJ1-3; tentatively, D is TRBD1 (6 bases). Germline values: CDR1 LNHNV, CDR2 YYDKDF (reference sequence). V was pared by 2 bases and J by 0 bases, with 14 bases between. The CDR3 has 17 residues. The CDR3 sequence is CATSRSLGHLSGNTIYF. The CDR3 nucleotides read TGTGCCACCAGCAGATCTCTGGGACACCTCTCTGGAAACACCATATATTTT.

This chain uses TRBV30 with TRBJ1-3; D is undetermined. The CDR3 contains 13 residues. The germline gives CDR1 GTSNPN, CDR2 SVGIG (reference sequence). V dropped 0 bases and J dropped 4 bases, with 7 bases sitting between them. CDR3 region: CAWSVQTGNTIYF. The CDR3 DNA sequence: TGTGCCTGGAGTGTGCAGACAGGAAACACCATATATTTT.

At least ten counts were recorded for this clonotype. This chain joins TRBV18 and TRBJ1-4, with D unresolved. The germline CDR1 and CDR2 sequences are KGHSH and LQKENI. V lost 3 bases and J lost 6, with 11 bases in between. The CDR3 has 14 amino acids. This CDR3 is CASSPARQDEKLFF. CDR3 DNA sequence: TGTGCCAGCTCACCCGCACGGCAGGATGAAAAACTGTTTTTT.

Concerning this clonotype itself: This clone may be a read error of a much larger clone one base away. The chain recombines TRBV7-8 with TRBJ2-2; TRBD1 is a possible D gene (6 bases). The CDR3 spans 15 residues. Germline values: CDR1 SGHVS, CDR2 FQNEAQ. The chain's CDR3 is CARSLQGMGTGELFF. CDR3 bases: TGTGCCCGCAGCCTACAGGGTATGGGCACCGGGGAGCTGTTTTTT.

There are a few counts of this clonotype. The J gene is TRBJ2-1, the V gene TRBV9; no clear D. V was clipped by 0 bases and J by 9 bases, with 7 bases between them. The CDR3 runs 12 residues. Germline loops: CDR1 SGDLS, CDR2 YYNGEE. The CDR3 DNA reads as TGTGCCAGCAGCGTAGTTGTCGGTGAGCAGTTCTTC. Amino acids: CASSVVVGEQFF.

This clonotype was seen many times. The rearrangement joins TRBV5-8 to TRBJ1-1, with D perhaps TRBD1 (6 bases). Germline-derived CDR1 and CDR2 are SGHTS and YDEGEE. The CDR3 sequence is 16 residues long. Trimming stripped 2 bases from V and 0 bases from J, with 14 bases between. The CDR3 DNA reads TGTGCCAGCAGCTTTGGACAGTACCTCATGAACACTGAAGCTTTCTTT. Amino acids: CASSFGQYLMNTEAFF.

The chain employs TRBV14 and TRBJ2-7; TRBD1 matches at 11 bases. Per germline, CDR1 SGHDN and CDR2 FVKESK. The trim removed 1 base at V and 4 bases at J, leaving 6 bases unmatched. The CDR3 has 16 residues. The chain's CDR3 is CASSQGLGQGAYEQYF. The CDR3 DNA sequence: TGTGCCAGCAGCCAAGGACTTGGACAGGGGGCGTACGAGCAGTACTTC.

This clonotype was counted ten times or more. The rearrangement uses TRBV12-3 or TRBV12-4 and TRBJ1-1; maybe TRBD1 (6 bases). The CDR3 covers 16 residues. The germline V and J ends were trimmed by 6 bases and 5 bases, with 22 bases remaining between them. CDR3 amino acids: CASRHGDGRGGTEAFF. The CDR3, as DNA: TGTGCCAGCAGACACGGCGATGGCAGGGGAGGAACTGAAGCTTTCTTT.

This clonotype was detected a few times. V and J are TRBV24-1 and TRBJ2-5; D remains ambiguous. The V gene's germline CDR1 is KGHDR and CDR2 SFDVKD. The CDR3 covers 14 residues. V lost 6 bases and J 0 bases, leaving 10 bases between the germline ends. The CDR3 protein is CATSIHSYQETQYF. DNA for the CDR3: TGTGCCACCAGTATCCATTCGTACCAAGAGACCCAGTACTTC.

The table lists this clonotype with many counts. V usage is TRBV12-3 or TRBV12-4 and J usage is TRBJ2-7; TRBD2 might be the D (6 bases). Trimming left V 1 base short and J 4 bases short, with 8 bases between. The CDR3 is made up of 13 amino acids. The CDR3: CASSLDGSYEQYF. The DNA for the CDR3 is TGTGCCAGCAGTTTAGACGGGAGTTACGAGCAGTACTTC.